These 5 T cell receptor beta chains came from one sample sequenced in a study of human T cells and chemical hapten exposure. TCRdb analysed the RACE reads with MiXCR anew, one entry per CDR3 protein. This table holds roughly 120,000 distinct CDR3 sequences, 8.5% to 9.5% found once. Time point: healthy volunteer bleed at 2 weeks. Whole blood, unfractionated, served as the material for total RNA extraction. Specimen: whole blood. These receptors all stem from a male donor in good health. Some clones in this sample may be carry-over from other donors' samples.

This clonotype was counted a few times. CDR3 DNA sequence: TGTGCCAGCAGCTTAGCGGCAGGGAGAGCGGACGAGCAGTACTTC. It encodes CASSLAAGRADEQYF. The chain is built from TRBV7-6 and TRBJ2-7, with D perhaps given as TRBD1 or TRBD2 (5 bases each). This CDR3 region has 15 residues. Germline lookup yields CDR1 SGHVS and CDR2 FNYEAQ. V dropped 0 bases and J dropped 5 bases, with 14 bases sitting between them.

In its sample, this clonotype was seen a few times. The chain links TRBV20-1 to TRBJ2-7; 7 bases are a match to TRBD2. CDR1 and CDR2 from the germline V gene are DFQATT and SNEGSKA (reference sequence). CDR3 size: 16 residues. Germline trimming cut 3 bases from V and 4 bases from J; bases unmatched to any gene: 15. CDR3 sequence reads: CSASPLLAIDIYEQYF. The CDR3 region has the DNA TGCAGTGCTAGCCCCCTACTAGCGATCGACATATACGAGCAGTACTTC.

The J gene is TRBJ2-7, the V gene TRBV4-2; 12 bases are shared with TRBD1. The germline CDR1 and CDR2 sequences are LGHNA and YNFKEQ. V dropped 1 base and J dropped 5; count of bases not matched to a gene: 6. The CDR3 sequence is 16 residues long. The chain's CDR3 is CASSQGTGTGGDEQYF. The CDR3 nucleotides read TGTGCCAGCAGCCAAGGGACCGGGACAGGGGGCGACGAGCAGTACTTC.

This clonotype was counted ten times or more. J is TRBJ2-1 and V is TRBV7-9; D gene unclear. The V end was cut by 0 bases, the J end by 4 bases, with 13 bases between. The CDR3 is 16 amino acids. Germline V lookup: CDR1 SEHNR, CDR2 FQNEAQ (reference sequence). The CDR3 DNA reads as TGTGCCAGCAGCTTAGCGGGCGTGGTGGGTTACAATGAGCAGTTCTTC. This codes for CASSLAGVVGYNEQFF.

This clonotype was observed a handful of times. The chain employs TRBV27 and TRBJ1-1; a weak D match, TRBD1 (5 bases). CDR1 and CDR2 from the germline V gene are MNHEY and SMNVEV (reference sequence). The CDR3 has 15 residues. V was shortened by 4 bases and J by 5 bases, with 17 bases between the two germline ends. CDR3: CASSSLGRLETEAFF. For the CDR3, the DNA is TGTGCCAGCAGTTCCCTGGGACGCCTGGAAACTGAAGCTTTCTTT.